This is a list of T cell receptor beta chains from one sample in a study of T-cell memory formation after mild COVID-19. TCRdb re-called the 5' RACE reads through MiXCR, storing one row per CDR3 protein. The repertoire includes a few hundred thousand distinct CDR3 sequences, roughly 23% of them detected once, and under 15% sits in the top ten. Sample: PBMCs or a T cell subset sorted from them (not recorded which). These receptors all stem from an adult woman who had mild COVID-19 (a few samples of this study predate the infection). Cell type and time point are not known. CDR3s include the opening cysteine and the closing phenylalanine or tryptophan. The D gene is left open where the match is weak. Where a row states a size, it is once, few, many or the class of an expanded clone; other rows omit it.

d_gene,j_gene,len,v_gene,abundance,CDR3nt,CDR3aa
TRBD2,TRBJ2-7,15,TRBV6-5,once,TGTGCCAGCAGTTACTTCGGGGGGGACGGCTACGAGCAGTACTTC,CASSYFGGDGYEQYF
.,TRBJ2-7,14,TRBV5-5,many,TGTGCCAGCAGCTTGGCTGACGGGAGACGGGAGCAGTACTTC,CASSLADGRREQYF
.,TRBJ2-1,14,TRBV7-6,few,TGTGCCAGCAGCTCCCCGGAGGCACCGAATGAGCAGTTCTTC,CASSSPEAPNEQFF
TRBD2,TRBJ2-1,14,TRBV19,.,TGTGCCAGTAGTTCTAGCGGGGGGGCCGGTGAGCAGTTCTTC,CASSSSGGAGEQFF
.,TRBJ2-2,14,TRBV12-3/TRBV12-4,few,TGTGCCAGCAGTCCCAGGACAGAGTCCGGGGAGCTGTTTTTT,CASSPRTESGELFF
TRBD2,TRBJ2-1,18,TRBV5-1,.,TGCGCCAGCAGCTCCCTGCTCCTAGCGGGATGGCACTACAATGAGCAGTTCTTC,CASSSLLLAGWHYNEQFF
.,TRBJ2-1,12,TRBV7-2,many,TGTGCCAGCAGCGCGGTCTACAATGAGCAGTTCTTC,CASSAVYNEQFF
TRBD2,TRBJ2-1,14,TRBV7-9,few,TGTGCCAGCAGCTTAGTGCCGGGAGGGCCTGAGCAGTTCTTC,CASSLVPGGPEQFF
TRBD2,TRBJ2-1,17,TRBV6-2/TRBV6-3,.,TGTGCCAGCAGTTATTCCCCCGGGACTAGCGGGAGGGATGAGCAGTTCTTC,CASSYSPGTSGRDEQFF
TRBD1,TRBJ2-5,14,TRBV20-1,.,TGCAGTGCTAGCCAAAACTACAGGGGAAAGACCCAGTACTTC,CSASQNYRGKTQYF